This T cell receptor beta chain was obtained from a study of blood T cell repertoires in COVID-19. About the study: PBMCs, B-cell-depleted T cells, or T cells provided the cDNA or gDNA that made up the material.

As processed by the authors: The assay estimated nucleated cells by amplifying reference gene primers. Assay used: immunoSEQ multiplex PCR; TCRdb lists only in-frame clones, some missing. V, J and clone size derive from that table, while D and trimming were established from the DNA sequence. The data hold roughly 80,000 clones, with about 91% observed a single time. The CDR3 is made up of 14 amino acids. CDR1 and CDR2 from the germline V gene are WNHNN and SYGVQD (reference sequence). V lost 5 bases and J lost 0; bases outside the gene matches: 2. The chain has TRBV10-1 and TRBJ2-3; TRBD2 matches at 7 bases. The specimen sequenced was peripheral blood. This clonotype was obtained from a woman older than 75 with acute or convalescent COVID-19. CDR3 nucleotide sequence: TGCGCCAGCAGTCGAGCGGGAAGCACAGATACGCAGTATTTT. It translates to CASSRAGSTDTQYF.